This T cell receptor beta chain came from a study of blood T cells in healthy people across ages. From germline, CDR1 is MNHNS and CDR2 SASEGT. This CDR3 region has 15 residues. Study conclusions and caveats: The diversity estimates, figures obtained from one million T cells, were considered underestimates. Naive T cell percentage strongly correlated with TCR beta diversity.

This clonotype was detected only a few times. Its antigen is not identified. The second PCR ran about 6 to 12 cycles with a sample-barcoded 5' primer and J-beta primers. Every sample gave at least 3 million paired-end reads containing CDR3. TCRdb reanalysed the 5' RACE reads using MiXCR and keeps one entry per CDR3 protein. The sample holds some 1,000,000 distinct CDR3 sequences, 25% seen once. The same sample was also studied in work on T cells of mothers and their children.

The chain joins TRBV6-1 to TRBJ2-5; tentative D call: TRBD2 (5 bases). The end of the DNA is better explained by TRBJ2-1, so the J call may be wrong. This clonotype originated in a girl aged 2-10 years in good health. Material for sequencing was blood. The CDR3 sequence is CASRKDGILNNEQFF. The CDR3 DNA sequence: TGTGCCAGCAGAAAGGACGGGATCCTTAACAATGAGCAGTTCTTC.